A selection of T cell receptor beta chains follows, all from one sample in a study of T cell responses to AZD1222 COVID-19 vaccine. The assay was immunoSEQ multiplex PCR, and TCRdb's table has in-frame clones only and misses some. The sample includes 40,000 to 60,000 clones, approximately 83% seen only once; the top ten take roughly 6.4%. The sample in question was peripheral blood, obtained 28 days after the second AZD1222 dose. The receptor source for this set is an adult who received the AZD1222 COVID-19 vaccine. Both conserved end residues are part of each CDR3. The D gene is left open where the match is weak. Clone size is shown for a subset of rows, as once, few, many or a class of expanded clone.

j_gene | d_gene | v_gene | abundance | CDR3nt | CDR3aa
TRBJ1-5 | - | TRBV19 | - | TGTGCCAGTAGTACCCCGACAGGTGAAGGTCAGCCCCAGCATTTT | CASSTPTGEGQPQHF
TRBJ1-4 | - | TRBV19 | - | TGTGCCAGTAGTATAAACCGTGCAACTAATGAAAAACTGTTTTTT | CASSINRATNEKLFF
TRBJ1-2 | - | TRBV27 | - | TGTGCCAGCAGTACTACACCAGGGATGGATGGCTACACCTTC | CASSTTPGMDGYTF
TRBJ2-1 | - | TRBV9 | - | TGTGCCAGCAGCGCTCCCGAGGGGACTGGTGAGCAGTTCTTC | CASSAPEGTGEQFF
TRBJ1-6 | - | TRBV9 | - | TGTGCCAGCAGCTACACCCCAGAGTCGGACTCACCCCTCCACTTT | CASSYTPESDSPLHF
TRBJ2-5 | - | TRBV12-3/TRBV12-4 | few | TGTGCCAGCAGTGCCCCCCGGGAGACCCAGTACTTC | CASSAPRETQYF
TRBJ1-4 | TRBD1 | TRBV24-1 | - | TGTGCCACCAGCCGGGACAGGGGCTATGAAAAACTGTTTTTT | CATSRDRGYEKLFF
TRBJ2-7 | TRBD2 | TRBV28 | once | TGTGCCAGCAGTCCATTGGGACTAGCGGGATACGAGCAGTACTTC | CASSPLGLAGYEQYF
TRBJ1-6 | - | TRBV2 | - | TGTGCCAGCAGTGTGGGATTTAATTCACCCCTCCACTTT | CASSVGFNSPLHF
TRBJ2-2 | TRBD1 | TRBV28 | - | TGTGCCAGCAACAGGGGGCACGGGGAGCTGTTTTTT | CASNRGHGELFF
TRBJ1-1 | - | TRBV28 | - | TGTGCCAGCAGGCTGAACACTGAAGCTTTCTTT | CASRLNTEAFF
TRBJ2-7 | - | TRBV7-2 | - | TGTGCCAGCAGCTTAGCCGGGGTTCTGTACGAGCAGTACTTC | CASSLAGVLYEQYF
TRBJ2-5 | - | TRBV7-2 | - | TGTGCCAGCAGACGAGGGGGTCCTGGAGAGACCCAGTACTTC | CASRRGGPGETQYF
TRBJ2-7 | TRBD1 | TRBV29-1 | - | TGCAGCGTGCGGACAGGGGGCCGGGAGCAGTACTTC | CSVRTGGREQYF
TRBJ2-3 | - | TRBV10-3 | - | TGTGCCATCAGCCCTCCGAGCGGAGAGGCAGATACGCAGTATTTT | CAISPPSGEADTQYF
TRBJ2-1 | TRBD2 | TRBV7-3 | - | TGTGCCAGCAGCTTGACTAGCGGGCCCTACAATGAGCAGTTCTTC | CASSLTSGPYNEQFF
TRBJ1-1 | TRBD1 | TRBV3-1/TRBV3-2 | once | TGTGCCAGCAGCCAAGATCTTACAGGGGGGAACACTGAAGCTTTCTTT | CASSQDLTGGNTEAFF
TRBJ2-5 | - | TRBV20-1 | - | TGCAGTGCTAGTCAGGGGGAGACCCAGTACTTC | CSASQGETQYF
TRBJ2-2 | - | TRBV5-5 | once | TGTGCCAGCAGCGCCCGGGGCACCGGGGAGCTGTTTTTT | CASSARGTGELFF
TRBJ1-6 | - | TRBV19 | - | TGTGCCAGTAGCCAGAGCTCCTATAATTCACCCCTCCACTTT | CASSQSSYNSPLHF
TRBJ2-1 | TRBD2 | TRBV27 | - | TGTGCCAGCAGTTCGCCGGGACTAGCGGGAGGCAATGAGCAGTTCTTC | CASSSPGLAGGNEQFF
TRBJ1-6 | - | TRBV28 | - | TGTGCCAGCACTGGAGGTTCCTATAATTCACCCCTCCACTTT | CASTGGSYNSPLHF
TRBJ2-3 | - | TRBV5-1 | - | TGCGCCAGCAGCTTAGGACTGGACCCGGTAGATACGCAGTATTTT | CASSLGLDPVDTQYF
TRBJ1-1 | TRBD1 | TRBV14 | - | TGTGCCAGCAGCCTTCGGACAGGGCGGACTGAAGCTTTCTTT | CASSLRTGRTEAFF
TRBJ2-3 | TRBD2 | TRBV2 | - | TGTGCCAGCAGGACCCGGACTAGCGGCACAGATACGCAGTATTTT | CASRTRTSGTDTQYF
TRBJ2-2 | TRBD1 | TRBV7-7 | once | TGTGCCAGCAGCCTGGGACAGGGAATAGCCGGGGAGCTGTTTTTT | CASSLGQGIAGELFF
TRBJ2-3 | - | TRBV3-1/TRBV3-2 | - | TGTGCCAGCAGCCAAGACAACGCACGCACAGATACGCAGTATTTT | CASSQDNARTDTQYF
TRBJ2-7 | TRBD2 | TRBV28 | once | TGTGCCAGCAAACTCGGAGCGGGAGGCTTTACCTACGAGCAGTACTTC | CASKLGAGGFTYEQYF
TRBJ1-5 | - | TRBV28 | - | TGTGCCAGCAGCCTTATCAATCAGCCCCAGCATTTT | CASSLINQPQHF
TRBJ2-3 | - | TRBV5-4 | - | TGTGCCAGCAGCTCGAGGGAGATATCCACAGATACGCAGTATTTT | CASSSREISTDTQYF
TRBJ2-2 | - | TRBV7-2 | - | TGTGCCAGCAGTAGAGACACCGGGGAGCTGTTTTTT | CASSRDTGELFF
TRBJ1-3 | - | TRBV7-9 | - | TGTGCCAGCAGCCTTAATGGGGGCACCATATATTTT | CASSLNGGTIYF
TRBJ2-2 | - | TRBV27 | - | TGTGCCAGCGGGGGCAGCGGAACCGGGGAGCTGTTTTTT | CASGGSGTGELFF
TRBJ2-3 | TRBD2 | TRBV5-4 | - | TGTGCCAGCAGCCTCCGACTAGCGGGAGAGTCAGATACGCAGTATTTT | CASSLRLAGESDTQYF
TRBJ2-7 | TRBD1 | TRBV28 | - | TGTGCCAGCAGTTTAGACAGGGGCTACGAGCAGTACTTC | CASSLDRGYEQYF
TRBJ1-2 | TRBD1 | TRBV6-6 | - | TGTGCCAGCAGACAGGGGGCTATAGTTGGCTACACCTTC | CASRQGAIVGYTF
TRBJ2-3 | TRBD2 | TRBV4-2 | - | TGTGCCAGCAGCCAAGCGCTAGCGGGAGCTGGCACAGATACGCAGTATTTT | CASSQALAGAGTDTQYF
TRBJ2-7 | TRBD1 | TRBV7-8 | - | TGTGCCAGCAGCCTAGGGACAGTTAGCGAGCAGTACTTC | CASSLGTVSEQYF
TRBJ1-2 | - | TRBV24-1 | - | TGTGCCACCAGTGACATCTATAACTATGGCTACACCTTC | CATSDIYNYGYTF
TRBJ2-3 | - | TRBV5-1 | - | TGCGCCAGCAGTGAGGCCTTGACAGATACGCAGTATTTT | CASSEALTDTQYF
TRBJ1-1 | TRBD1 | TRBV28 | - | TGTGCCAGCGCGCAAGGGGGCGCCATCACTGAAGCTTTCTTT | CASAQGGAITEAFF
TRBJ2-7 | TRBD2 | TRBV6-5 | - | TGTGCCAGCAGTTACTCACTAGCGGGGACCTACGAGCAGTACTTC | CASSYSLAGTYEQYF
TRBJ1-1 | - | TRBV7-3 | - | TGTGCCAGCAGTGAGGGGCCGAACACTGAAGCTTTCTTT | CASSEGPNTEAFF
TRBJ2-7 | - | TRBV18 | - | TGTGCCAGCTCACCATCCTTAACGCAGTACTTC | CASSPSLTQYF
TRBJ2-4 | - | TRBV27 | - | TGTGCCAGCAGTCCCTCTTGGGGAGGCTGGGCCAAAAACATTCAGTACTTC | CASSPSWGGWAKNIQYF